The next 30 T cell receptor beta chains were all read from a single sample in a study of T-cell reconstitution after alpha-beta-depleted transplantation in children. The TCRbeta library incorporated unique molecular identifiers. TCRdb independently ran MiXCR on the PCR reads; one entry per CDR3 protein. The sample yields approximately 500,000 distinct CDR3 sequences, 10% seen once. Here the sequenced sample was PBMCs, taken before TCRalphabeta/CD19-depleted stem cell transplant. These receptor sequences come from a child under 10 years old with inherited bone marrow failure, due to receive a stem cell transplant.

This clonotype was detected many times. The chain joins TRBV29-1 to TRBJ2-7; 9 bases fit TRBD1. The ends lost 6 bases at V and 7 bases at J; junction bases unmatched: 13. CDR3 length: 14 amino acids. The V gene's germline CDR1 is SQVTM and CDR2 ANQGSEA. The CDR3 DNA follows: TGCAGCGTCGCACAGGGGGCCGCGTCGGGGGAGCAGTACTTC. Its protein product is CSVAQGAASGEQYF.

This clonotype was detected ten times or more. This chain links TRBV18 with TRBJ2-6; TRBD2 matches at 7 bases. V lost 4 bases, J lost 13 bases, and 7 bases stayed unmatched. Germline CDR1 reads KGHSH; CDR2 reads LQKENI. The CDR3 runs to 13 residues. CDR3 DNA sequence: TGTGCCAGCTCACTCCGGGGGGAAACAGTCCTGACTTTC. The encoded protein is CASSLRGETVLTF.

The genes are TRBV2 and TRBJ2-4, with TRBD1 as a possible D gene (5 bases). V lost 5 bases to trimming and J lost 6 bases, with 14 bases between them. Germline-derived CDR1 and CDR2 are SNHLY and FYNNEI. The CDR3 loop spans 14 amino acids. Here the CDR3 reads CASSQDSGLNIQYF. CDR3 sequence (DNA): TGTGCCAGCAGTCAAGACAGTGGTTTAAACATTCAGTACTTC. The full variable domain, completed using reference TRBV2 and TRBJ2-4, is EPEVTQTPSHQVTQMGQEVILRCVPISNHLYFYWYRQILGQKVEFLVSFYNNEISEKSEIFDDQFSVERPDGSNFTLKIRSTKLEDSAMYFCASSQDSGLNIQYFGAGTRLSVL.

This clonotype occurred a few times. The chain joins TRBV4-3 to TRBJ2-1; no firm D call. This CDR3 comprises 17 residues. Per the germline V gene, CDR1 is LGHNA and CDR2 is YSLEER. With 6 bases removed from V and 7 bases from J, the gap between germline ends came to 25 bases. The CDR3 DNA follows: TGCGCCAGCAGTCCAAGAGTTCAAAAAGACCCCTTAAATGAGCAGTTCTTC. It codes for CASSPRVQKDPLNEQFF.

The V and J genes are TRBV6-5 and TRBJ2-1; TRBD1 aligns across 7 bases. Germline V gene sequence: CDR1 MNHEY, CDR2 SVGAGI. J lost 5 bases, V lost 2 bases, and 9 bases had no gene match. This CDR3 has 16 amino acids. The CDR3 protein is CASSYNRGEPNNEQFF. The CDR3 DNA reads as TGTGCCAGCAGTTACAACAGGGGCGAACCGAACAATGAGCAGTTCTTC.

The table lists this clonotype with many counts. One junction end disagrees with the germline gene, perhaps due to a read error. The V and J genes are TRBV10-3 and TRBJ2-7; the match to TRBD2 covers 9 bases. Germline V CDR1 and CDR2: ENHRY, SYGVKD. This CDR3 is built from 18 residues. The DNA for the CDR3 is TGTGCCGTCAGCCCCGGGGCGGGAGGGCCATCCGTTCTCTACGAGCAGTACTTC. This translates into CAVSPGAGGPSVLYEQYF.

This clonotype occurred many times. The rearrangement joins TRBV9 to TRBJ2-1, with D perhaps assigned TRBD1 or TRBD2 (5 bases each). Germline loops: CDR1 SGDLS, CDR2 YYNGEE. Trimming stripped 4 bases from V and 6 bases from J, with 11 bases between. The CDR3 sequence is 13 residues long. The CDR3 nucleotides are TGTGCCAGCAGCCCCTTGAGGGGCAATGAGCAGTTCTTC. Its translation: CASSPLRGNEQFF.

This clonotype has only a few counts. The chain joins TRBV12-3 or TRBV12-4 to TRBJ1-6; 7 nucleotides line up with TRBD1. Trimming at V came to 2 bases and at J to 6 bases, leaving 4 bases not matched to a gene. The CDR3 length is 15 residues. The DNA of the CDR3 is TGTGCCAGCAGTTTAATGGCAGGGGGTAATTCACCCCTCCACTTT. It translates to CASSLMAGGNSPLHF.

The DNA of the CDR3 is TGCAGTGCTAGAGATATAGTGAAAGAGAGCTCCTACAATGAGCAGTTCTTC. Encoded protein: CSARDIVKESSYNEQFF. The chain employs TRBV20-1 and TRBJ2-1; no clear D gene. Trimming took 0 bases from V and 0 from J, leaving 15 bases between them. The CDR3 has 17 residues. The germline V gene encodes CDR1 DFQATT and CDR2 SNEGSKA (reference sequence).

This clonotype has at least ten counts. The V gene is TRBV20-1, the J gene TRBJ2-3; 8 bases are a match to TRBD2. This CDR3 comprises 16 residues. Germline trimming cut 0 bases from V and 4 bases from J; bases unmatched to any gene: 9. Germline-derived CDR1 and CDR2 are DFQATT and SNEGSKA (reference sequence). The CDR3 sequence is CSARDLKLAGADTQYF. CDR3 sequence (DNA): TGCAGTGCTAGAGATTTAAAGCTAGCGGGTGCAGATACGCAGTATTTT.

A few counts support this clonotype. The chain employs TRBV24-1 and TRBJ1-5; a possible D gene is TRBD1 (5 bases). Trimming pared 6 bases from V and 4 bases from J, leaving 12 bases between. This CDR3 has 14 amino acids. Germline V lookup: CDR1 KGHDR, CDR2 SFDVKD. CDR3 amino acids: CATSMGDSNQPQHF. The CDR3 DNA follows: TGTGCCACCAGTATGGGTGACAGTAATCAGCCCCAGCATTTT.

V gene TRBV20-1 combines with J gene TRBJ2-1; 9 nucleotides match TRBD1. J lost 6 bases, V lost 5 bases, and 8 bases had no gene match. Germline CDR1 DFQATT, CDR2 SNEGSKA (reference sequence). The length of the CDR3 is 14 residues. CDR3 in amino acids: CSASRDRDTNEQFF. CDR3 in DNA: TGCAGTGCTTCCCGGGACAGGGATACCAATGAGCAGTTCTTC.

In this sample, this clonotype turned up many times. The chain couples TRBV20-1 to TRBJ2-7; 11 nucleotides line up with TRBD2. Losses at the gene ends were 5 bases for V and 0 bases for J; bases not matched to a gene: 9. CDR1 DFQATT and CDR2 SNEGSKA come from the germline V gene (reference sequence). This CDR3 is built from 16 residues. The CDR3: CSAPGTSGPGSYEQYF. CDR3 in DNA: TGCAGTGCTCCCGGGACTAGCGGACCTGGCTCCTACGAGCAGTACTTC.

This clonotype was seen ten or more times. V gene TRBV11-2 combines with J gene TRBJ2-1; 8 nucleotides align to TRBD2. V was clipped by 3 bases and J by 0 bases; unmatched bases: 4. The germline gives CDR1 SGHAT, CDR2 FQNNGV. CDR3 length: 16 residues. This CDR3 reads CASSFAGGSSYNEQFF. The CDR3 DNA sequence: TGTGCCAGCAGCTTCGCGGGAGGCTCCTCCTACAATGAGCAGTTCTTC.

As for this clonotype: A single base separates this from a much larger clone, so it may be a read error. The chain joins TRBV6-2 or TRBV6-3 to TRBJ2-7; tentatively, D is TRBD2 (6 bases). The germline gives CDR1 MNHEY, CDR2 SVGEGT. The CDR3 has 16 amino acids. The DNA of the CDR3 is TGTGCCAGCAGTTATTGGTTGGAGGGGAACGGCTACAAGCAGTACTTC. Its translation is CASSYWLEGNGYKQYF.

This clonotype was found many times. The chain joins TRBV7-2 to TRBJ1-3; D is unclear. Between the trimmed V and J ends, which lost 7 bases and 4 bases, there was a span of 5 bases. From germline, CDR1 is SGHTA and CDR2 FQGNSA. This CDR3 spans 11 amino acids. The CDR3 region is CASTQGNTIYF. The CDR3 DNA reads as TGTGCCAGCACCCAGGGAAACACCATATATTTT.

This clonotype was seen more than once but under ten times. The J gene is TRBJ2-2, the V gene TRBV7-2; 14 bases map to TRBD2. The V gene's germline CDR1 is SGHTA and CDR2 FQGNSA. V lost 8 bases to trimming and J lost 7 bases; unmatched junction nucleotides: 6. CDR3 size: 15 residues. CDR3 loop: CASAGTSGSNGELFF. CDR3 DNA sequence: TGTGCCAGCGCGGGGACTAGCGGGAGTAACGGGGAGCTGTTTTTT.

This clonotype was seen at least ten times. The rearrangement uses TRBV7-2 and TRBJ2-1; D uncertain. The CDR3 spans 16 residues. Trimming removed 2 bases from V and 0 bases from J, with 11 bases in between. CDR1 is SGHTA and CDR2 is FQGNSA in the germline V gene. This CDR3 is CASSLSAGSSYNEQFF. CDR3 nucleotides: TGTGCCAGCAGCTTATCGGCCGGGTCCTCCTACAATGAGCAGTTCTTC. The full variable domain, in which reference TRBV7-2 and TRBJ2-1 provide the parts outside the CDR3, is GAGVSQSPSNKVTEKGKDVELRCDPISGHTALYWYRQSLGQGLEFLIYFQGNSAPDKSGLPSDRFSAERTGGSVSTLTIQRTQQEDSAVYLCASSLSAGSSYNEQFFGPGTRLTVL.

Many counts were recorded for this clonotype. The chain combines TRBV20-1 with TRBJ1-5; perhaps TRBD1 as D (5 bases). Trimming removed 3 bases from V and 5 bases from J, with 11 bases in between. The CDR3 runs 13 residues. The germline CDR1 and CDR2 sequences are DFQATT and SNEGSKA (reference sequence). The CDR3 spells CSASGGVYQPQHF. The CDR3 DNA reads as TGCAGTGCTAGTGGGGGGGTTTATCAGCCCCAGCATTTT.

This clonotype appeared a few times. This CDR3 reads CASSSWTGWEQYF. Here the CDR3 DNA reads TGTGCCAGCAGCTCTTGGACAGGGTGGGAGCAGTACTTC. V gene TRBV13 combines with J gene TRBJ2-7, with 8 nucleotides matching TRBD1. This CDR3 comprises 13 residues. Per the germline V gene, CDR1 is PRHDT and CDR2 is FYEKMQ (reference sequence). Trimming cost V 4 bases and J 7 bases; bases outside gene matches: 6. Looking up the rest from reference TRBV13 and TRBJ2-7 gives the full variable domain: AAGVIQSPRHLIKEKRETATLKCYPIPRHDTVYWYQQGPGQDPQFLISFYEKMQSDKGSIPDRFSAQQFSDYHSELNMSSLELGDSALYFCASSSWTGWEQYFGPGTRLTVT.

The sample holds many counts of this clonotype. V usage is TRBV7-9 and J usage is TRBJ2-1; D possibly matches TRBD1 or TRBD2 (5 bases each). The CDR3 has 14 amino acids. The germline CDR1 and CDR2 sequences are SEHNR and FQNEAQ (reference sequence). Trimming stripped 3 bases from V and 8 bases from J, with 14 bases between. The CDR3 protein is CASSFSWGLDEQFF. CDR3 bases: TGTGCCAGCAGCTTTAGTTGGGGGTTGGATGAGCAGTTCTTC.

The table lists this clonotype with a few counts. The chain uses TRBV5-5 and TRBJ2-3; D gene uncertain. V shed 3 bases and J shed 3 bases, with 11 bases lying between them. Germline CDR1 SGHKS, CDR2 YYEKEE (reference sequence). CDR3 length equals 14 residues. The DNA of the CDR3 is TGTGCCAGCAGCTCTTGGCAGGCAACAGATACGCAGTATTTT. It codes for CASSSWQATDTQYF.

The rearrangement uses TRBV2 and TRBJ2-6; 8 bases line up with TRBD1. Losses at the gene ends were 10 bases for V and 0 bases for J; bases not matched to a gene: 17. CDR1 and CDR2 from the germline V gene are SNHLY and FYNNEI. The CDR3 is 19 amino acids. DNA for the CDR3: TGTGCCATCTGTCACGGACAGGGTATACGAAGCTCTGGGGCCAACGTCCTGACTTTC. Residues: CAICHGQGIRSSGANVLTF.

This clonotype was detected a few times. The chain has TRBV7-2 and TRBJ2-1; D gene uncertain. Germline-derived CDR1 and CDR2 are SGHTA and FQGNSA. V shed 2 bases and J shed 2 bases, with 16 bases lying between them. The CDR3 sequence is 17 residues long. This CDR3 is CASSLSHGVLTYNEQFF. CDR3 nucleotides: TGTGCCAGCAGCTTATCTCACGGCGTCCTTACCTACAATGAGCAGTTCTTC.

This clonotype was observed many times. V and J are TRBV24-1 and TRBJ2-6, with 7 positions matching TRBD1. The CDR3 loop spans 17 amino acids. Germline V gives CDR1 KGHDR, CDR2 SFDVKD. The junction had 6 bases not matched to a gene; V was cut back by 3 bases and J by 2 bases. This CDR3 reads CATSDGTALAGANVLTF. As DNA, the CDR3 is TGTGCCACCAGTGATGGGACAGCGTTAGCTGGGGCCAACGTCCTGACTTTC.

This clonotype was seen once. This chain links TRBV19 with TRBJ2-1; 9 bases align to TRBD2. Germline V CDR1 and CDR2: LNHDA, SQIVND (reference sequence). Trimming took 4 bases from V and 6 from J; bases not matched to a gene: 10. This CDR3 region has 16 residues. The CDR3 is CASSKARGRAINEQFF. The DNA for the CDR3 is TGTGCCAGTAGTAAAGCGCGCGGGAGGGCCATCAATGAGCAGTTCTTC.

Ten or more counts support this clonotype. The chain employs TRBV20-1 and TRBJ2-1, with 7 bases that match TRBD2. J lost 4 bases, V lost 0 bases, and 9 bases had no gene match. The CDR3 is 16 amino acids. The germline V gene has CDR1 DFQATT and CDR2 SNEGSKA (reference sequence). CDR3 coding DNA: TGCAGTGCTAGAGATTTTCTAGCGGAAAGATACAATGAGCAGTTCTTC. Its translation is CSARDFLAERYNEQFF.

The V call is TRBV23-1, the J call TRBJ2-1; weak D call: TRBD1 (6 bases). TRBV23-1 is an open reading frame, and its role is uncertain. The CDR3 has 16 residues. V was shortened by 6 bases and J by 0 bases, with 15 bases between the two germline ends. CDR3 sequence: CASSPTGTRSYNEQFF. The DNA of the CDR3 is TGCGCCAGCAGCCCTACAGGGACCCGCTCCTACAATGAGCAGTTCTTC.

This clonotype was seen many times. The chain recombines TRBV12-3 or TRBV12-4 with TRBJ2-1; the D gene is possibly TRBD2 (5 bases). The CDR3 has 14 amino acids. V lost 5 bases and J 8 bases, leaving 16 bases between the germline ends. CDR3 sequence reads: CASSRLGSGYEQFF. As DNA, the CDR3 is TGTGCCAGCAGTCGACTGGGCAGCGGTTATGAGCAGTTCTTC.

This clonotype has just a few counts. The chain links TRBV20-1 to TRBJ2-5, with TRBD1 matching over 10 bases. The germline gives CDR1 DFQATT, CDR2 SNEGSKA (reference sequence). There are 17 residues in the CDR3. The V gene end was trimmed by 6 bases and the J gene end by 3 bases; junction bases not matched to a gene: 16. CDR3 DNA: TGCAGTGCGGACTGGGGCCGACAGGGGGCATTGAAAGAGACCCAGTACTTC. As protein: CSADWGRQGALKETQYF.